This T cell receptor (beta chain) was captured by sequencing in a study of blood T cell repertoires in COVID-19. At the level of the study: PBMCs, B-cell-depleted T cells, or T cells provided the cDNA or gDNA that made up the material.

The V end lost 3 bases, the J end lost 8 bases, and 19 bases lay between the germline ends. Germline V gene lookup returns CDR1 MNHNS and CDR2 SASEGT. The CDR3 sequence is 15 residues long. Authors' processing steps: Reference gene primers were amplified, and this amplification served to estimate nucleated cell counts. Generated by immunoSEQ multiplex PCR, the TCRdb table keeps only in-frame clones and is missing some. V and J calls and clone size follow that table, whereas D and trimming were derived from the DNA. The sample consists of 250,000 to 300,000 clones, 70% to 90% of them appearing once. All enrollees were roughly 18 to 100 years old and from fewer than 30 US areas. During the 2 weeks before they entered the study, exposed participants had met someone with a PCR-confirmed or clinician-diagnosed COVID-19 case.

Sequencing was done on a sample of PBMCs or T cells enriched from blood (not recorded which). The V and J genes are TRBV6-1 and TRBJ1-2; D is ambiguous. This TCR was recovered from a woman between 50 and 59 years old who had been exposed to COVID-19. CDR3 in amino acids: CASSERGPRGLGYTF. In DNA, the CDR3 is TGTGCCAGCAGTGAGAGAGGGCCTCGGGGTCTCGGCTACACCTTC.